This is a list of T cell receptor beta chains from one sample in a study of blood T cells in healthy people across ages. One entry per CDR3 protein results from TCRdb running MiXCR on the 5' RACE reads. The sample gives 950,000 to 1,200,000 distinct CDR3 sequences, less than 45% of which show up once; around 14% is in the top ten. The sequenced sample was blood. The receptor source for this set is a man between 18 and 35 years old in good health. Both conserved end residues are part of each CDR3. Fields, in order: clone size, V gene, D gene, J gene, CDR3 protein, CDR3 DNA. The D gene is left open where the match is weak. Not every row has a clone size; where given, it reads once, few, many or a size class.

NA	TRBV25-1	NA	TRBJ1-1	CASSEYRRAEAFF	TGTGCCAGCAGTGAATATAGGAGGGCTGAAGCTTTCTTT
few	TRBV12-3/TRBV12-4	NA	TRBJ2-1	CASSSTPDEQFF	TGTGCCAGCAGTTCGACTCCCGATGAGCAGTTCTTC
NA	TRBV5-1	TRBD1	TRBJ1-1	CASSLGQGHMNTEAFF	TGCGCCAGCAGCTTGGGACAGGGCCATATGAACACTGAAGCTTTCTTT
NA	TRBV7-2	TRBD1	TRBJ1-2	CASSLVADRDYGYTF	TGTGCCAGCAGCTTAGTAGCCGACAGGGACTATGGCTACACCTTC
NA	TRBV7-2	TRBD1	TRBJ2-5	CASTWRQGRGETQYF	TGTGCCAGCACCTGGAGACAGGGTAGGGGAGAGACCCAGTACTTC
NA	TRBV10-3	NA	TRBJ1-2	CAISEGPRVRRANYGYTF	TGTGCCATCAGTGAGGGCCCCAGGGTTCGAAGGGCTAACTATGGCTACACCTTC
NA	TRBV5-4	NA	TRBJ2-1	CASSIDGSYEQFF	TGTGCCAGCAGTATAGACGGTTCCTACGAGCAGTTCTTC
NA	TRBV5-6	NA	TRBJ2-3	CASSLLTRPTDTQYF	TGTGCCAGCAGCTTGTTGACGAGACCCACAGATACGCAGTATTTT
NA	TRBV5-5	TRBD1	TRBJ1-1	CASSDRGQGGSTEAFF	TGTGCCAGCAGTGACAGGGGGCAGGGGGGAAGCACTGAAGCTTTCTTT
NA	TRBV4-1	TRBD2	TRBJ2-3	CASSQRLASGDTQYF	TGCGCCAGCAGCCAACGACTAGCAAGCGGAGATACGCAGTATTTT
few	TRBV7-2	NA	TRBJ1-2	CASSSRTATANYGYTF	TGTGCCAGCAGCTCCAGGACAGCGACAGCTAACTATGGCTACACCTTC
few	TRBV5-1	NA	TRBJ1-2	CASSSNPIAGDYGYTF	TGCGCCAGCAGCTCCAACCCAATAGCAGGGGACTATGGCTACACCTTC
NA	TRBV3-1	TRBD1	TRBJ1-1	CASSQEHRGTEAFF	TGTGCCAGCAGCCAAGAGCACAGGGGGACTGAAGCTTTCTTT
few	TRBV5-1	TRBD1	TRBJ1-5	CASSFGSGGQPQHF	TGCGCCAGCAGCTTTGGGTCAGGGGGTCAGCCCCAGCATTTT
once	TRBV4-3	TRBD1	TRBJ2-2	CASSQDISTGGNTGELFF	TGCGCCAGCAGCCAAGATATAAGCACAGGGGGGAACACCGGGGAGCTGTTTTTT
many	TRBV4-1	NA	TRBJ2-1	CASSQDSGGPNEQFF	TGCGCCAGCAGCCAAGATAGCGGTGGCCCGAATGAGCAGTTCTTC
NA	TRBV3-1	NA	TRBJ2-1	CASSQVAHGVRGNEQFF	TGTGCCAGCAGCCAAGTTGCCCACGGGGTAAGAGGCAATGAGCAGTTCTTC
few	TRBV12-3/TRBV12-4	NA	TRBJ1-1	CASSLVPESEAFF	TGTGCCAGCAGTTTGGTCCCAGAGTCTGAAGCTTTCTTT